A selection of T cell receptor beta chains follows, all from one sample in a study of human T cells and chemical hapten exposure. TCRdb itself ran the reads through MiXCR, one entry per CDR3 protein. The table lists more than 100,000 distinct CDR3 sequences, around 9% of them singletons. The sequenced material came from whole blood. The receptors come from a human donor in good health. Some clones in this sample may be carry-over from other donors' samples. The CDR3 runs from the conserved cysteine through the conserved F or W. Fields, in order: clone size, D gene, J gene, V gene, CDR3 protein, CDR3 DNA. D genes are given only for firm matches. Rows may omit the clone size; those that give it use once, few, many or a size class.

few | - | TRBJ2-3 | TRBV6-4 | CASSDTRGSTDTQYF | TGTGCCAGCAGTGACACCCGGGGAAGCACAGATACGCAGTATTTT
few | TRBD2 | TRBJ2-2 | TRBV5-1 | CASSLAGGAFGTGELFF | TGCGCCAGCAGCTTGGCCGGGGGGGCCTTTGGCACCGGGGAGCTGTTTTTT
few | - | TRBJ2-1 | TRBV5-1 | CASSLFRYNEQFF | TGCGCCAGCAGCTTGTTCCGGTACAATGAGCAGTTCTTC
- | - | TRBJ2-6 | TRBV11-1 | CASSLGHSGANVLTF | TGTGCCAGCAGCTTGGGCCACTCTGGGGCCAACGTCCTGACTTTC
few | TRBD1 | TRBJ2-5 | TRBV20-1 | CSARATGGRVTQYF | TGCAGTGCTAGAGCTACAGGGGGCCGGGTGACCCAGTACTTC
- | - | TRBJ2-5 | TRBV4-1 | CASSQDRTPQETQYF | TGCGCCAGCAGCCAAGATAGAACGCCTCAAGAGACCCAGTACTTC
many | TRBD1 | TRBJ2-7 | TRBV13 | CASSLWDRAYEQYF | TGTGCCAGCAGCTTGTGGGACAGGGCCTACGAGCAGTACTTC
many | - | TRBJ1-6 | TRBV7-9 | CASSLGRGENSPLHF | TGTGCCAGCAGCTTAGGGAGGGGGGAGAATTCACCCCTCCACTTT
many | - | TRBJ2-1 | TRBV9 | CASSVGGESYNEQFF | TGTGCCAGCAGCGTAGGCGGGGAGTCCTACAATGAGCAGTTCTTC
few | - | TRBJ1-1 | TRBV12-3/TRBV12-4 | CASSPRGVTSEAFF | TGTGCCAGCAGCCCACGAGGGGTGACTTCTGAAGCTTTCTTT
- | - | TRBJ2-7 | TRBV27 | CASRRIIQGFVHEQYF | TGTGCCAGCAGACGGATAATCCAGGGCTTTGTGCACGAGCAGTACTTC
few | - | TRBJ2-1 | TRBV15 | CATSRGQEYNEQFF | TGTGCCACCAGCAGGGGGCAAGAGTACAATGAGCAGTTCTTC
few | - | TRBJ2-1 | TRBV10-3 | CAIMDENNEQFF | TGTGCCATCATGGACGAGAACAATGAGCAGTTCTTC
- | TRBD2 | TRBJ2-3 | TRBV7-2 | CASFGGRVTDTQYF | TGTGCCAGCTTTGGCGGGAGGGTCACAGATACGCAGTATTTT